This T cell receptor (beta chain) was observed in a study of response to subunit inactivated influenza vaccine. MiXCR, run by TCRdb on the RT-PCR reads, gives a single entry per CDR3 protein. The top ten clones hold less than 15% of a sample with about 520,000 distinct CDR3 sequences, approximately 11% of them seen once. This CDR3 comprises 13 residues. In germline, CDR1 is SGHRS, CDR2 YFSETQ. V lost 6 bases and J 5 bases, leaving 14 bases between the germline ends. Comment on this clonotype: Just one base apart from a much larger clone, this may be a read error.

The sequence was obtained from a man in his fifties who received an inactivated influenza vaccine. The sequences come from PBMCs from blood, collected 40 to 50 days after vaccination. The V gene is TRBV5-1, the J gene TRBJ2-5; unclear D gene. The CDR3 DNA is TGCGCCAGCATCTCGTATGGAACGGAGACCCAGTACTTC. Residues: CASISYGTETQYF.